This TCR beta chain came from a study of technical replicates of blood from a handful of donors. Germline V lookup: CDR1 MNHEY, CDR2 SVGAGI. This CDR3 comprises 11 residues. Trimming shortened V by 4 bases and J by 8 bases, and 6 bases separated the two germline ends. Assay used: immunoSEQ multiplex PCR; TCRdb lists only in-frame clones, some missing. The sample carries about 13,000 clones, around 95% recorded once. The receptor was derived from a human donor in good health. The specimen was PBMCs. The V call is TRBV6-5, the J call TRBJ2-4; no firm D call. Here the CDR3 DNA reads TGTGCCAGCAGTTCTCCGGACATTCAGTACTTC. This sequence encodes CASSSPDIQYF.